These 2 T cell receptor beta chains share one sample of origin, sequenced in a study of T cell clonality in common variable immunodeficiency. Only in-frame clones appear in the TCRdb table, and some are missing; sequencing was by immunoSEQ multiplex PCR. The sample presents tens of thousands of clones, none singletons. Specimen: peripheral blood mononuclear cells. The receptors come from a person aged 18 to 75 in good health.

Ten or more counts support this clone. The CDR3 end falls 3 residues outside the read, so it is completed with the germline J gene. This chain uses TRBV7-3 with TRBJ2-7; 11 nucleotides agree with TRBD2. The germline gives CDR1 SGHTA, CDR2 FQGTGA. This CDR3 has 16 amino acids. The ends lost 5 bases at V and 5 bases at J; junction bases unmatched: 11. The sequenced CDR3 bases are TGTGCCAGCAGCCCAGGGCTAGCGGGAGGTATCCACGAG. Translated, it gives CASSPGLAGGIHE. The full CDR3 protein reads CASSPGLAGGIHEQYF. The full variable domain, its missing parts supplied by reference TRBV7-3 and TRBJ2-7, is GAGVSQTPSNKVTEKGKYVELRCDPISGHTALYWYRQSLGQGPEFLIYFQGTGAADDSGLPNDRFFAVRPEGSVSTLKIQRTERGDSAVYLCASSPGLAGGIHEQYFGPGTRLTVT.

This clone was counted ten times or more. Coverage ceases 3 residues before the CDR3 finishes, and the germline J gene fills in the end. The gene calls are TRBV7-6 and TRBJ2-2, with D maybe TRBD1 (5 bases). The germline V gene has CDR1 SGHVS and CDR2 FNYEAQ. Trimming shortened V by 5 bases and J by 6 bases, and 25 bases separated the two germline ends. The CDR3 length is 18 residues. The DNA read from the CDR3 is TGTGCCAGCAGCATTCAGGGATTCCAGGTCATGGTCCCCGGGGAG. Protein: CASSIQGFQVMVPGE. The whole CDR3 sequence is CASSIQGFQVMVPGELFF.